Below, one TCR beta chain is given with its context. Its cognate antigen is unknown. The data belong to a study of T cell responses to AZD1222 COVID-19 vaccine. Findings and limits, study-wide: Just a handful of people given AZD1222 tested seropositive at baseline.

Germline CDR1 is SGHNT and CDR2 is YYREEE (reference sequence). The V gene end was trimmed by 4 bases and the J gene end by 2 bases; junction bases not matched to a gene: 14. The length of the CDR3 is 17 residues. Clones were read by immunoSEQ multiplex PCR, and TCRdb kept only the in-frame ones, dropping some. The sample holds approximately 90,000 clones, over 85% seen once. Here the sequenced sample was peripheral blood, taken on day 0 of AZD1222 vaccination. V gene TRBV5-4 combines with J gene TRBJ2-5; 7 bases agree with TRBD2. This sequence originates from an adult in good health. In DNA, the CDR3 is TGTGCCAGCAGCCCGGGCGCAGCGGGGAACGTGCAAGAGACCCAGTACTTC. It yields the protein CASSPGAAGNVQETQYF.